The 7 T cell receptor beta chains below all came from one sample that was sequenced in a study of T cells in Graves' hyperthyroidism and ophthalmopathy (dated by TCRdb to the late 2010s). The library was made by multiplex PCR. The sequencer listed for this sample is Illumina HiSeq 2000. The TCR beta CDR3 regions were amplified from the RNA transcripts. The first round of RT-PCR for the TCR CDR3 was performed with the HTBI primer set and the Qiagen OneStep RT-PCR kit. TCRdb applied fastp at Q25 and MiXCR to the public reads, then kept only in-frame beta chains. Rows with one shared CDR3 protein collapse into an entry with the most common genes and DNA. The sample yields about 290,000 distinct CDR3 sequences; 16% were counted once. Of the sample, around 34% is held by the ten largest clones. Specimen: blood. Receptors were obtained from a man in his thirties or forties with Graves' hyperthyroidism.

This clonotype was detected ten times or more. The chain uses TRBV28 and TRBJ2-7; TRBD2 might be the D (5 bases). The CDR3 totals 14 residues. Trimming took off 6 bases at V and 7 bases at J, with 19 bases between the two ends. Germline V gives CDR1 MDHEN, CDR2 SYDVKM. CDR3 region: CASSLAGVTGEQYF. For the CDR3, the DNA is TGTGCCAGCAGCCTCGCGGGTGTAACGGGGGAGCAGTACTTC.

There are many counts of this clonotype. The chain recombines TRBV7-9 with TRBJ2-7; D may be TRBD1 (6 bases). V lost 1 base and J 9 bases, leaving 13 bases between the germline ends. The CDR3 runs to 13 residues. Germline CDR1 reads SEHNR; CDR2 reads FQNEAQ (reference sequence). In nucleotides, the CDR3 is TGTGCCAGCAGCTTAGATGGGGACACCGGGCAGTACTTC. It translates to CASSLDGDTGQYF.

V is TRBV20-1 and J is TRBJ2-7; 9 nucleotides agree with TRBD1. This CDR3 spans 14 amino acids. CDR1 and CDR2 from the germline V gene are DFQATT and SNEGSKA (reference sequence). The J segment lost 4 bases and the V segment lost 3 bases, leaving 7 bases of the junction unmatched. The CDR3 loop is CSASTGTGSYEQYF. In nucleotides, the CDR3 is TGCAGTGCTAGTACCGGGACAGGGTCTTACGAGCAGTACTTC.

There are a few counts of this clonotype. The genes are TRBV28 and TRBJ2-6; D is unresolved. Trimming took off 7 bases at V and 3 bases at J, with 13 bases between the two ends. CDR3 size: 15 residues. In germline, CDR1 is MDHEN, CDR2 SYDVKM. In nucleotides, the CDR3 is TGTGCCAGCAACCTCGTGGGCGGTGGGGCCAACGTCCTGACTTTC. Translation: CASNLVGGGANVLTF.

The table lists this clonotype with many counts. This sequence joins TRBV28 and TRBJ2-5; D perhaps matches TRBD2 (5 bases). The CDR3 is 13 amino acids. V lost 4 bases and J 4 bases, leaving 10 bases between the germline ends. CDR1 and CDR2 from the germline V gene are MDHEN and SYDVKM. CDR3 loop: CASSSPSGETQYF. The DNA of the CDR3 is TGTGCCAGCAGTTCCCCCAGCGGAGAGACCCAGTACTTC.

The CDR3 DNA reads as TGTGCCAGCGGGAGGGGGGAGGGCATTTACGAGCAGTACTTC. Its protein is CASGRGEGIYEQYF. The J gene is TRBJ2-7, the V gene TRBV27; D possibly corresponds to TRBD2 (7 bases). Germline CDR1 and CDR2: MNHEY and SMNVEV (reference sequence). V lost 8 bases to trimming and J lost 4 bases, with 18 bases between them. The CDR3 sequence is 14 residues long.

This clonotype was found a few times. This sequence joins TRBV12-3 or TRBV12-4 and TRBJ2-1, with D perhaps matching TRBD1 (5 bases). The CDR3 has 14 amino acids. Between the trimmed V and J ends, which lost 1 base and 5 bases, there was a span of 9 bases. The CDR3 bases are TGTGCCAGCAGTTTAGTGGCACAGGACAATGAGCAGTTCTTC. Its protein product is CASSLVAQDNEQFF.